This entry is about one TCR beta chain. This clonotype occurred a few times. The specificity of this receptor is unknown. The input lacks base qualities; no much larger clone sits a single base away. The sample comes from a study of neurological immune-mediated disorders (dated by TCRdb to about 2019). A note on the overall study: Among the roughly 34 multiple sclerosis patients, roughly 31 had relapsing-remitting MS and 3 had secondary progressive MS. The cohort was made up of approximately 69 subjects, consisting of around 14 HAM/TSP patients, 34 multiple sclerosis patients and around 20 healthy controls. Alongside PBMC samples, the set of more than 80 TCR-beta libraries contained longitudinal samples, technical triplicates, and paired CD4+ and CD8+ T-cell subsets that had been sorted. Peripheral blood TCR-beta repertoires from patients with HTLV-I-associated myelopathy (HAM/TSP), patients with multiple sclerosis, and healthy controls were compared in the study using UMI-based sequencing.

cDNA was synthesized by template-switch 5'RACE using a primer with a 10-nucleotide random unique molecular identifier that tagged each TCR transcript. Each sequencing run produced over 190 million TCR-beta sequences covering 15-18 subjects. The RNeasy kit was used to extract total RNA. The KAPA Real-time Library Amplification kit was used to amplify TCR-beta VDJ regions with primers targeting the TCR constant region and the 5'RACE anchor. A first PCR added sample indexes and Illumina adaptors, after which a second PCR increased the library yield. After Ampure bead purification, the TCR product of roughly 650 bp was size-selected on a 2% E-gel SizeSelection system. Before pooling, library quality was assessed on a Bioanalyzer, concentration was determined with Qubit, and library quantification was performed with the Kapa Library Quantification kit. An Illumina HiSeq 2500 was used to sequence the libraries paired-end at 2 x 150 bp. To increase sequence diversity, roughly 24-30% phiX was spiked into each library pool. The paper's data handling went like this. Quality-filtered reads were processed with the UMI-based MiGEC pipeline, and over 90% of raw TCR sequences were removed by the MiGEC pipeline during error correction. IMGT germline references were used for alignment of VDJ genes, and clonotypes were defined by a unique CDR3 amino acid sequence together with V-J genes. Clonal expansion, Shannon diversity, and CDR3 relatedness (CalcPairwiseDistances, ClusterSamples) were evaluated with VDJtools, and phylogenetic trees were built with CLCbio workbench. Using coefficient-of-variation modelling across technical triplicates, the study counted a clone as expanded if it had at least 8 unique UMIs. TCRdb reran the public reads through fastp at Q25 and MiXCR, keeping productive beta chains. Each entry is one CDR3 protein sequence, shown with its most common DNA and genes. TCRdb, rather than the study authors, made the V and J calls. This sample comprises approximately 60,000 distinct CDR3 sequences, 4.1% of them detected only once. The top ten hold 2.5% to 3% of the sample.

The full study reports these points: In phylogenetic analysis, the repertoires of 18 of 34 MS patients grouped into a cluster of related CDR3 sequences, which suggests a possible signature at the repertoire level. No clinical or MRI features were associated with the MS cluster, and the authors said that larger cohorts are needed. Across subjects, expanded clones never shared an identical CDR3 amino acid sequence, which suggests that the TCR-beta repertoires in every group were private. The highest TCR clonal expansion was observed in HAM/TSP patients, whereas the lowest was observed in MS patients, even when compared with healthy controls.

For unsorted PBMC libraries, 2 million PBMCs were used after storage in RNAlater at -80 degrees C until RNA extraction. The multiple sclerosis patients were enrolled in a US clinical protocol that evaluated disease progression with magnetic resonance imaging. PBMCs were separated from peripheral blood using Ficoll-Hypaque density gradient centrifugation and then cryopreserved in liquid nitrogen. The CDR3 runs 15 residues from the cysteine to the phenylalanine. The DNA shown is the 45-base CDR3, in frame from base 1. Trimming takes 5 bases from V and 4 bases from J, and the germline ends sit 14 bases apart. Via the germline V gene, CDR1 is MNHEY and CDR2 SVGAGI.

The sample comprised PBMCs. The rearranged segments are TRBV6-5 and TRBJ2-2, with a tentative D gene TRBD2 over 6 matching bases. The receptor was derived from a man in his forties or fifties with multiple sclerosis. The CDR3 is CASSHGAGGTGELFF. At the DNA level, the sequence is TGTGCCAGCAGTCACGGGGCCGGGGGCACCGGGGAGCTGTTTTTT.